This T cell receptor (beta chain) is from a study of CD8+ T cells in alopecia areata. This clone was detected only a few times. CDR1 LGHNA and CDR2 YSLEER come from the germline V gene. The V end was cut by 3 bases, the J end by 8 bases, with 14 bases between. This CDR3 spans 14 amino acids. Following extraction, RNA underwent reverse transcription to cDNA, which served as the sequencing template. Repertoires were generated with immunoSEQ multiplex PCR, while TCRdb's copy carries only in-frame clones and drops some. The profile covers 50,000 to 80,000 clones, with around 40% appearing a single time and roughly 51% taken by the ten largest.

Material: NKG2D-low CD8+ T cells sorted from blood. V and J are TRBV4-3 and TRBJ2-1; no firm D call. The TCR was taken from a human donor with alopecia areata. The CDR3 nucleotides read TGCGCCAGCAGCCACGTAAAGGTGGGTGATGAGCAGTTCTTC. Translation gives CASSHVKVGDEQFF.